This T cell receptor (beta chain) comes out of a study of cytomegalovirus exposure and HLA in healthy donors. General study results and limits: The study put some 160 TCR beta chains on its list as cytomegalovirus-associated. When analyzed later, the rates of TCR association showed variation by HLA locus, with DRB1 the most and HLA-C the fewest. Analysis was carried out at a later point, and it linked a missense DCLRE1C variant to TCR beta V- and J-gene trimming.

Primers: 60 Vbeta forward and 13 Jbeta reverse. Under the authors' procedure: Tens of millions of unique TCR beta chains, around 10 million of them shared, were counted by a later analysis. Some clones are missing from TCRdb's copy, which holds only in-frame ones; the method was immunoSEQ multiplex PCR. That table is the source of V, J and clone size, and D and trimming were worked out from the DNA. The table lists 77,000 or so clones. In regard to this clone: Antigen specificity is unknown.

Trimming pared 4 bases from V and 7 bases from J, leaving 15 bases between. The CDR3 is 14 amino acids. The germline gives CDR1 SGHNT, CDR2 YYREEE (reference sequence). The receptor was isolated from a man aged 25 to 45 in good health and CMV-seronegative. Sample: PBMCs. The chain employs TRBV5-4 and TRBJ2-1, with D maybe TRBD1 (5 bases). The CDR3 here is CASSDLGRGNEQFF. CDR3 DNA sequence: TGTGCCAGCAGCGACCTGGGTAGGGGTAATGAGCAGTTCTTC.